This paragraph covers one T cell receptor (beta chain) sequence. The sample is drawn from a study of beta chain features in type 1 diabetes. Study-wide background: Cell yields, gender and age were comparable in patients and healthy donors.

Isolated RNA was reverse transcribed in full, so expressed TCRB transcripts were sequenced. Clones were read by immunoSEQ multiplex PCR, and TCRdb kept only the in-frame ones, dropping some. Here the sample spans roughly 150,000 clones, over 8.5% being singletons. Germline assignment: CDR1 SGHTA and CDR2 FQGNSA. CDR3 length: 14 residues. J lost 6 bases, V lost 3 bases, and 0 bases had no gene match. The sequencing input was central memory CD4+ T cells from blood. The clonotype was recovered from a man aged 18 to 29 in good health. The rearrangement links TRBV7-2 to TRBJ2-3, with TRBD2 matching over 13 bases. CDR3 sequence: CASSLTSGRDTQYF. DNA of the CDR3: TGTGCCAGCAGCTTGACTAGCGGGAGGGATACGCAGTATTTT.